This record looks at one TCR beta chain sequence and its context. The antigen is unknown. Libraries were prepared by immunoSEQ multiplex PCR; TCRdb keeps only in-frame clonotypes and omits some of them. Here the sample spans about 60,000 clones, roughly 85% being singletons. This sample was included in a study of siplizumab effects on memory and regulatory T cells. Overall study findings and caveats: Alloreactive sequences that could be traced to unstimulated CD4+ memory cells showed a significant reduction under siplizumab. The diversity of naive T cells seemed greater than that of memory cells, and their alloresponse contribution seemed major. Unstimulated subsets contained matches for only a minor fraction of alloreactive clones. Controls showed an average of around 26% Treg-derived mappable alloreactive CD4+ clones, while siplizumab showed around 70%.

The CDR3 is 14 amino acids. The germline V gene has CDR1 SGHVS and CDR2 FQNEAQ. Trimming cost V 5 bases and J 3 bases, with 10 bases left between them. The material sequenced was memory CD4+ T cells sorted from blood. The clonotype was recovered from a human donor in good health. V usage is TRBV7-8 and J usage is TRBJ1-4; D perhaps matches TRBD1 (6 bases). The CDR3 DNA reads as TGTGCCAGCAGCAAGGACAGCCCTAATGAAAAACTGTTTTTT. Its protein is CASSKDSPNEKLFF.